The 30 T cell receptor beta chains in this list originate from one sample, sequenced in a study of beta chain features in type 1 diabetes. Regarding the study as a whole: Within each of all four CD4+ subsets, Type 1 diabetes patients had TCRB CDR3s that were moderately but significantly shorter.

These TCRs are of unknown antigen specificity. The authors reverse transcribed all of the isolated RNA, so sequencing captured expressed TCRB transcripts. TCRdb's table, derived via immunoSEQ multiplex PCR, lists solely in-frame clones and lacks some. The sample includes hundreds of thousands of clones, around an eighth of them seen just once. Input material: naive CD4+ T cells from blood. All receptors derive from a man aged 18 to 29 with type 1 diabetes.

The CDR3 DNA follows: TGTGCCAGCAGTGGCCCCGGACAGGGTTATTCACCCCTCCACTTT. It specifies CASSGPGQGYSPLHF. The chain carries TRBV6-5 and TRBJ1-6; 8 bases align to TRBD1. The trim removed 5 bases at V and 8 bases at J, leaving 8 bases unmatched. The CDR3 loop spans 15 amino acids. Germline lookup yields CDR1 MNHEY and CDR2 SVGAGI.

The chain is built from TRBV11-2 and TRBJ2-3; D might be TRBD1 (6 bases). Germline V lookup: CDR1 SGHAT, CDR2 FQNNGV. This CDR3 spans 14 amino acids. V lost 6 bases, J lost 2 bases, and 12 bases lay in between. CDR3 DNA: TGTGCCAGCAGGCCAGGGGTGGCCACAGATACGCAGTATTTT. As protein: CASRPGVATDTQYF. The variable domain in full, completed from reference TRBV11-2 and TRBJ2-3, reads EAGVAQSPRYKIIEKRQSVAFWCNPISGHATLYWYQQILGQGPKLLIQFQNNGVVDDSQLPKDRFSAERLKGVDSTLKIQPAKLEDSAVYLCASRPGVATDTQYFGPGTRLTVL.

The V call is TRBV5-4, the J call TRBJ2-2, with 8 bases identical to TRBD1. V gave up 4 bases and J gave up 7 bases; unmatched junction bases: 12. The CDR3 runs to 16 residues. Per the germline V gene, CDR1 is SGHNT and CDR2 is YYREEE (reference sequence). The CDR3 reads CASSVAPGQAGGELFF. As DNA, the CDR3 is TGTGCCAGCAGCGTAGCCCCGGGACAGGCGGGCGGGGAGCTGTTTTTT.

This clone has only a few counts. The chain joins TRBV7-2 to TRBJ1-2, with TRBD1 as a possible D gene (6 bases). The CDR3 is 15 amino acids. The ends were cut back, 0 bases at V and 5 bases at J, with 13 bases in the middle. From germline, CDR1 is SGHTA and CDR2 FQGNSA. The CDR3 sequence is CASSLARQEGYGYTF. CDR3 DNA: TGTGCCAGCAGCTTAGCGAGACAGGAGGGGTATGGCTACACCTTC.

The chain has TRBV5-1 and TRBJ1-2; no firm D call. CDR1 and CDR2 from the germline V gene are SGHRS and YFSETQ. The V end was cut by 5 bases, the J end by 8 bases, with 13 bases between. The CDR3 runs 12 residues. The CDR3 region has the DNA TGCGCCAGCAGAACGGAGTCCGACGGCTACACCTTC. It yields the protein CASRTESDGYTF.

V is TRBV29-1 and J is TRBJ1-2, with D possibly matching TRBD1 (6 bases). This CDR3 spans 13 amino acids. Looked up from germline, CDR1 is SQVTM and CDR2 is ANQGSEA. V dropped 0 bases and J dropped 8 bases, with 13 bases sitting between them. CDR3 sequence reads: CSVEDLLDRGYTF. DNA of the CDR3: TGCAGCGTTGAAGATCTACTCGACAGGGGCTACACCTTC.

This rearrangement joins TRBV7-3 to TRBJ1-3; tentatively, D is TRBD1 (5 bases). In germline, CDR1 is SGHTA, CDR2 FQGTGA. CDR3 length equals 17 residues. Trimming took off 1 base at V and 0 bases at J, with 13 bases between the two ends. As DNA, the CDR3 is TGTGCCAGCAGCTTAATTGGGCAGGGAAGCTCTGGAAACACCATATATTTT. This gives the protein CASSLIGQGSSGNTIYF. Full variable domain (remainder filled in from reference TRBV7-3 and TRBJ1-3): GAGVSQTPSNKVTEKGKYVELRCDPISGHTALYWYRQSLGQGPEFLIYFQGTGAADDSGLPNDRFFAVRPEGSVSTLKIQRTERGDSAVYLCASSLIGQGSSGNTIYFGEGSWLTVV.

This clone was counted a few times. This chain joins TRBV29-1 and TRBJ1-1; D ambiguous. CDR3 length: 13 amino acids. V lost 0 bases and J lost 4, with 9 bases in between. CDR1 SQVTM and CDR2 ANQGSEA come from the germline V gene. CDR3 nucleotide sequence: TGCAGCGTTGAAGAAACGCCGGGCACTGAAGCTTTCTTT. This codes for CSVEETPGTEAFF.

This clone was observed a handful of times. The CDR3 is CASSLMGQGETQYF. As DNA, the CDR3 is TGTGCCAGCAGCTTAATGGGACAGGGGGAGACCCAGTACTTC. The J gene is TRBJ2-5, the V gene TRBV7-9; 10 bases fit TRBD1. J lost 5 bases, V lost 2 bases, and 2 bases had no gene match. The CDR3 runs to 14 residues. CDR1 and CDR2 from the germline V gene are SEHNR and FQNEAQ (reference sequence).

This chain uses TRBV18 with TRBJ2-1; D uncertain. With 4 bases removed from V and 7 bases from J, the gap between germline ends came to 8 bases. The germline V gene has CDR1 KGHSH and CDR2 LQKENI. The CDR3 runs to 12 residues. The DNA for the CDR3 is TGTGCCAGCTCACGAGACGGTAATGAGCAGTTCTTC. Its translation: CASSRDGNEQFF.

In this sample, this clone turned up a few times. This chain links TRBV7-9 with TRBJ1-1; weak D call: TRBD1 (5 bases). Germline-derived CDR1 and CDR2 are SEHNR and FQNEAQ (reference sequence). Trimming pared 7 bases from V and 2 bases from J, leaving 14 bases between. The CDR3 consists of 14 residues. CDR3 sequence: CASINGGANTEAFF. CDR3 DNA: TGTGCCAGCATCAACGGGGGAGCTAACACTGAAGCTTTCTTT. The full variable domain, completed using reference TRBV7-9 and TRBJ1-1, is DTGVSQNPRHKITKRGQNVTFRCDPISEHNRLYWYRQTLGQGPEFLTYFQNEAQLEKSRLLSDRFSAERPKGSFSTLEIQRTEQGDSAMYLCASINGGANTEAFFGQGTRLTVV.

This clone was detected only a few times. V is TRBV5-5 and J is TRBJ2-6; D not certain. Trimming removed 4 bases at V and 1 base at J, with 9 bases between. CDR1 is SGHKS, CDR2 YYEKEE, per germline (reference sequence). The CDR3 runs to 15 residues. CDR3 region: CASSPSPSGANVLTF. The CDR3 nucleotides read TGTGCCAGCAGCCCCAGTCCTTCTGGGGCCAACGTCCTGACTTTC.

This clone was counted only a few times. The chain combines TRBV5-4 with TRBJ1-4, with TRBD1 matching over 9 bases. After removal of 4 bases from V and 8 bases from J, the junction contained 12 bases not matched to a gene. Germline V gene sequence: CDR1 SGHNT, CDR2 YYREEE (reference sequence). CDR3 length: 16 residues. CDR3 DNA sequence: TGTGCCAGCAGCCGAACCACAGGGGGCGATCAAGAAAAACTGTTTTTT. Amino acid sequence: CASSRTTGGDQEKLFF. Variable domain in full (rest from reference TRBV5-4 and TRBJ1-4): ETGVTQSPTHLIKTRGQQVTLRCSSQSGHNTVSWYQQALGQGPQFIFQYYREEENGRGNFPPRFSGLQFPNYSSELNVNALELDDSALYLCASSRTTGGDQEKLFFGSGTQLSVL.

This clone was seen a handful of times. The chain recombines TRBV27 with TRBJ2-5, with TRBD2 matching over 9 bases. In germline, CDR1 is MNHEY, CDR2 SMNVEV (reference sequence). This CDR3 is 16 amino acids long. The J segment lost 7 bases and the V segment lost 5 bases, leaving 14 bases of the junction unmatched. CDR3 in DNA: TGTGCCAGCAGTCAAGGCACTAGCGGGCCCGCTCGGACCCAGTACTTC. Protein product: CASSQGTSGPARTQYF.

The chain combines TRBV5-6 with TRBJ1-2, with TRBD1 matching over 7 bases. Germline V CDR1 and CDR2: SGHDT, YYEEEE. With 9 bases clipped from V and 1 base from J, the junction kept 6 bases outside the gene matches. The CDR3 is 13 amino acids. The CDR3 coding sequence is TGTGCCACCGGGGACAGCTATAACTATGGCTACACCTTC. This codes for CATGDSYNYGYTF. Full variable domain (outside the CDR3, taken from reference TRBV5-6 and TRBJ1-2): DAGVTQSPTHLIKTRGQQVTLRCSPKSGHDTVSWYQQALGQGPQFIFQYYEEEERQRGNFPDRFSGHQFPNYSSELNVNALLLGDSALYLCATGDSYNYGYTFGSGTRLTVV.

The rearrangement links TRBV6-7 to TRBJ2-7, with 9 positions matching TRBD2. TRBV6-7 is sorted into the ORF group, with uncertain function. The CDR3 has 18 residues. The V gene end was trimmed by 0 bases and the J gene end by 5 bases; junction bases not matched to a gene: 14. Here the CDR3 reads CASSYSNPPSGVSDEQYF. The CDR3 DNA is TGTGCCAGCAGTTACTCGAACCCACCTAGCGGGGTTAGCGACGAGCAGTACTTC.

The chain is built from TRBV14 and TRBJ1-5; perhaps TRBD1 as D (5 bases). This CDR3 comprises 14 residues. In germline, CDR1 is SGHDN, CDR2 FVKESK. Trimming cost V 1 base and J 7 bases, with 11 bases left between them. In nucleotides, the CDR3 is TGTGCCAGCAGCCAAGCAGGGTTTGGCCAGCCCCAGCATTTT. Protein product: CASSQAGFGQPQHF.

This clone was observed a few times. This specimen includes other DNA sequences encoding the same CDR3. The chain couples TRBV20-1 to TRBJ1-5; D call uncertain. The CDR3 length is 11 residues. V was cut by 5 bases and J by 1 base, with 3 bases left in between. The germline CDR1 and CDR2 sequences are DFQATT and SNEGSKA (reference sequence). CDR3 loop: CSARSNQPQHF. In nucleotides, the CDR3 is TGCAGTGCTCGCAGCAATCAGCCCCAGCATTTT.

This rearrangement joins TRBV11-2 to TRBJ2-3; possible D gene TRBD2, 5 bases. The V gene lost 5 bases and the J gene lost 10 bases, with 10 bases spanning the gap. CDR3 size: 11 residues. Germline-derived CDR1 and CDR2 are SGHAT and FQNNGV. CDR3 sequence: CASSGSYAQYF. DNA for the CDR3: TGTGCCAGCAGCGGGAGTTATGCGCAGTATTTT.

The J gene is TRBJ2-7, the V gene TRBV15; D not certain. Germline V gene sequence: CDR1 LNHNV, CDR2 YYDKDF (reference sequence). The CDR3 consists of 16 residues. V lost 0 bases, J lost 0 bases, and 12 bases lay in between. The CDR3 is CATSRERARLSYEQYF. For the CDR3, the DNA is TGTGCCACCAGCAGAGAACGGGCCCGTCTCTCCTACGAGCAGTACTTC.

This clone was seen only a few times. The chain has TRBV15 and TRBJ2-7; TRBD2 aligns across 8 bases. Germline V gene sequence: CDR1 LNHNV, CDR2 YYDKDF (reference sequence). The CDR3 consists of 14 residues. V trimming: 5 bases; J trimming: 3 bases; junction bases outside the gene matches: 6. The CDR3 reads CATSLSGVYYEQYF. CDR3 sequence (DNA): TGTGCCACCAGCCTTAGCGGGGTCTACTACGAGCAGTACTTC.

The chain uses TRBV6-5 and TRBJ2-7; TRBD1 is a possible D gene (6 bases). The CDR3 loop spans 14 amino acids. Germline CDR1 MNHEY, CDR2 SVGAGI. Trimming pared 7 bases from V and 3 bases from J, leaving 16 bases between. The CDR3 nucleotides are TGTGCCAGCACCACGAGACAGGCCGTCTACGAGCAGTACTTC. This translates into CASTTRQAVYEQYF.

This clone was found a few times. The CDR3 DNA reads TGTGCCAGCAGCTTAGCGGCCCAGACACACACCGGGGAGCTGTTTTTT. Translated: CASSLAAQTHTGELFF. The chain employs TRBV7-2 and TRBJ2-2; D uncertain. Trimming cost V 0 bases and J 3 bases, with 11 bases left between them. The CDR3 consists of 16 residues. Germline V gene lookup returns CDR1 SGHTA and CDR2 FQGNSA.

The chain employs TRBV27 and TRBJ2-3, with 9 nucleotides matching TRBD1. This CDR3 has 16 amino acids. V lost 6 bases and J lost 0; bases outside the gene matches: 7. Per the germline V gene, CDR1 is MNHEY and CDR2 is SMNVEV (reference sequence). The CDR3 here is CASSTRQGDSTDTQYF. The CDR3 DNA reads as TGTGCCAGCAGCACCCGACAGGGGGATAGCACAGATACGCAGTATTTT.

CDR3 sequence: CASSFPGQGPVKYF. The CDR3 bases are TGTGCCAGCAGCTTCCCGGGACAGGGACCCGTAAAGTACTTC. The chain has TRBV2 and TRBJ2-5; 9 bases are shared with TRBD1. There are 14 residues in the CDR3. CDR1 is SNHLY, CDR2 FYNNEI, per germline. The junction had 14 bases not matched to a gene; V was cut back by 6 bases and J by 12 bases.

In its sample, this clone was seen a few times. In the same sample, other DNA sequences code for this CDR3. The V and J genes are TRBV27 and TRBJ2-3; TRBD1 agrees at 11 bases. From germline, CDR1 is MNHEY and CDR2 SMNVEV (reference sequence). V dropped 5 bases and J dropped 4; count of bases not matched to a gene: 11. The CDR3 sequence is 17 residues long. CDR3 loop: CASSTNPTDRGPDTQYF. CDR3 nucleotide sequence: TGTGCCAGCAGTACGAACCCAACGGACAGGGGGCCAGATACGCAGTATTTT.

This chain uses TRBV30 with TRBJ1-6, with D perhaps matching TRBD1 (6 bases). V was clipped by 5 bases and J by 9 bases, with 17 bases between them. The CDR3 contains 14 residues. CDR1 and CDR2 from the germline V gene are GTSNPN and SVGIG (reference sequence). CDR3 loop: CAWSNHGGRSPLHF. DNA for the CDR3: TGTGCCTGGTCCAACCACGGGGGGCGTTCACCCCTCCACTTT.

The rearrangement uses TRBV5-1 and TRBJ1-2; 10 bases fit TRBD1. V shed 3 bases, J shed 6 bases, and the junction held 8 bases outside the gene matches. Per the germline V gene, CDR1 is SGHRS and CDR2 is YFSETQ. CDR3 length: 15 amino acids. In DNA form, the CDR3 reads TGCGCCAGCAGCTCGCCGACAGGGGGCATTAATGGCTACACCTTC. Residues: CASSSPTGGINGYTF.

The genes are TRBV5-4 and TRBJ1-6; 10 bases are a match to TRBD1. Germline values: CDR1 SGHNT, CDR2 YYREEE (reference sequence). The CDR3 sequence is 16 residues long. V lost 2 bases and J lost 10; bases outside the gene matches: 9. CDR3 region: CASSFQTGGAASPLHF. CDR3 DNA: TGTGCCAGCAGCTTTCAGACAGGGGGCGCGGCATCACCCCTCCACTTT.

The chain joins TRBV30 to TRBJ1-4; D gene uncertain. Trimming shortened V by 5 bases and J by 7 bases, and 14 bases separated the two germline ends. The CDR3 covers 13 residues. CDR1 is GTSNPN, CDR2 SVGIG, per germline (reference sequence). CDR3 in DNA: TGTGCCTGGTTAGCTCCCGGCGTTGAAAAACTGTTTTTT. It translates to CAWLAPGVEKLFF.